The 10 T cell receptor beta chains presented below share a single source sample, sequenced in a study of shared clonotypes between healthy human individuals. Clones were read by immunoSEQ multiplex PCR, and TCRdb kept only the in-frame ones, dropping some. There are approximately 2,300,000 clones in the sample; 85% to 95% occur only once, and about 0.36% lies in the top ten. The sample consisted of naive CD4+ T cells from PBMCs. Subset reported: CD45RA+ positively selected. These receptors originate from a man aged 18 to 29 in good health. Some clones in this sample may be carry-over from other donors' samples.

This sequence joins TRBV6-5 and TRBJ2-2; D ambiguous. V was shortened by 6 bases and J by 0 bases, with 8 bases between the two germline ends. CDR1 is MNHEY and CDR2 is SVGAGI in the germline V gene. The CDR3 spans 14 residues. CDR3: CASRTYSNTGELFF. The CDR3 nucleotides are TGTGCCAGCAGAACATACTCGAACACCGGGGAGCTGTTTTTT.

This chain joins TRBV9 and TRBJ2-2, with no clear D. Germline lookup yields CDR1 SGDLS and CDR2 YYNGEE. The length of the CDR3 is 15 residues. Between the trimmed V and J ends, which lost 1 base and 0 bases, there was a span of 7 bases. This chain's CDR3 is CASSVSAANTGELFF. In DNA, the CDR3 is TGTGCCAGCAGCGTAAGCGCCGCGAACACCGGGGAGCTGTTTTTT.

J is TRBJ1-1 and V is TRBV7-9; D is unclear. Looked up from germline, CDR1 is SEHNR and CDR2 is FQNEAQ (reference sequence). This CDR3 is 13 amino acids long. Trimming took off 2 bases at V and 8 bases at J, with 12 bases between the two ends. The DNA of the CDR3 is TGTGCCAGCAGCTTACAAAGTTCGTACGAAGCTTTCTTT. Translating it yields CASSLQSSYEAFF.

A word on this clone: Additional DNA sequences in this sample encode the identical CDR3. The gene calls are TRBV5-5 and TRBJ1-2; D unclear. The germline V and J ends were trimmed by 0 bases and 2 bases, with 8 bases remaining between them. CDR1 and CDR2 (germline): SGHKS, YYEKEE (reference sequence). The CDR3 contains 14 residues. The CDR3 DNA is TGTGCCAGCAGCTTGGGGGCAGCCAACTATGGCTACACCTTC. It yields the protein CASSLGAANYGYTF.

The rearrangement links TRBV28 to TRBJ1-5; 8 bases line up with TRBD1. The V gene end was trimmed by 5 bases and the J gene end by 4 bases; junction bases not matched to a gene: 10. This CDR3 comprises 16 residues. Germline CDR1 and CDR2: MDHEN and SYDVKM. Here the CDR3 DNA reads TGTGCCAGCAGTGTCGCCAGACAGGGGACGAATCAGCCCCAGCATTTT. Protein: CASSVARQGTNQPQHF. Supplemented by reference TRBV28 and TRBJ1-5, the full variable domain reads DVKVTQSSRYLVKRTGEKVFLECVQDMDHENMFWYRQDPGLGLRLIYFSYDVKMKEKGDIPEGYSVSREKKERFSLILESASTNQTSMYLCASSVARQGTNQPQHFGDGTRLSIL.

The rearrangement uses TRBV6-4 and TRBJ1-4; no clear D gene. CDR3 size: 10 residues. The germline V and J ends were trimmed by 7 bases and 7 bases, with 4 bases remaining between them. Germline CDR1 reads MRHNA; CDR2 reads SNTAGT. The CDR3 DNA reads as TGTGCCAGCACCCGTGAAAAACTGTTTTTT. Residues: CASTREKLFF.

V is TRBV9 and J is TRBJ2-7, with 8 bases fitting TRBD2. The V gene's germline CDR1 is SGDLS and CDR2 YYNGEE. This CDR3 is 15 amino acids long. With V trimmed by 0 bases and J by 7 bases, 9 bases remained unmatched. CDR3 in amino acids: CASSVGDSGTWEQYF. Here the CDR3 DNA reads TGTGCCAGCAGCGTAGGTGATAGCGGGACATGGGAGCAGTACTTC.

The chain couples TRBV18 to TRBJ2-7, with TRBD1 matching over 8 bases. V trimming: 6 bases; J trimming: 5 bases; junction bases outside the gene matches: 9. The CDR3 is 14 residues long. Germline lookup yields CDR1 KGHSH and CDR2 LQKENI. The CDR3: CASSSSRGLHEQYF. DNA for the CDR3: TGTGCCAGCTCCTCAAGCAGGGGGCTCCACGAGCAGTACTTC.

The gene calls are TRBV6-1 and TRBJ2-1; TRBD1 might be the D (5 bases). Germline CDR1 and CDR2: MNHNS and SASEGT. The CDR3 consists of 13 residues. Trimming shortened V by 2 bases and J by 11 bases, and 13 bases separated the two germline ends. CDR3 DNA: TGTGCCAGCAGTGAATTTGGCCAGGGAAAGCAGTTCTTC. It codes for CASSEFGQGKQFF.

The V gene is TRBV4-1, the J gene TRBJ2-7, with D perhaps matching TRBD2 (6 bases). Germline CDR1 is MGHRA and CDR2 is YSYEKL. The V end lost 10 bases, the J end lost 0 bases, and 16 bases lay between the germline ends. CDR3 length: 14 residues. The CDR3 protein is CATSPWGDSYEQYF. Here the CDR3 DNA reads TGCGCCACCTCCCCCTGGGGGGACTCCTACGAGCAGTACTTC.